This TCR beta chain was sequenced in a study of blood T cell repertoires in COVID-19. Assignment of participants to cohorts was predicated upon participant-reported clinical history. The CDR3 length is 14 residues. V gave up 5 bases and J gave up 0 bases, with 9 bases separating them. CDR1 KGHDR and CDR2 SFDVKD come from the germline V gene. Clones were sequenced by immunoSEQ multiplex PCR, and TCRdb holds only the in-frame ones, with some missing. The data show approximately 210,000 clones, roughly 90% seen once. The chain couples TRBV24-1 to TRBJ1-2, with TRBD1 as a possible D gene (5 bases). This TCR was sampled from a woman aged 30 to 39 who had recovered from COVID-19. The sample was PBMCs or T cells enriched from blood (not recorded which). Here the CDR3 DNA reads TGTGCCACCAGTGTAGGGGCCCCTAACTATGGCTACACCTTC. Protein sequence: CATSVGAPNYGYTF.